Each of the 13 T cell receptor beta chains below was sequenced from the same sample in a study of cytomegalovirus exposure and HLA in healthy donors. The PCR made use of 60 Vbeta and 13 Jbeta primers. This table comes from immunoSEQ multiplex PCR, and its TCRdb copy is limited to in-frame clones, with some not included. The table lists 170,000 or so clones, 70% to 75% of them singletons, with about 2.7% in the top ten. Sequenced material: PBMCs. The receptors here all came from a male donor in good health and CMV-seronegative.

This clone showed up just a few times. V and J are TRBV7-7 and TRBJ2-2; the D gene is possibly TRBD2 (7 bases). Trimming took 1 base from V and 2 from J, leaving 11 bases between them. The germline V gene has CDR1 SSHAT and CDR2 FNYEAQ (reference sequence). The CDR3 covers 16 residues. The CDR3 sequence is CASSLGGGGNTGELFF. The CDR3 DNA reads TGTGCCAGCAGCTTAGGTGGCGGGGGCAACACCGGGGAGCTGTTTTTT.

The gene calls are TRBV27 and TRBJ2-3, with 8 bases lining up with TRBD1. V was clipped by 7 bases and J by 10 bases; unmatched bases: 10. Germline V gives CDR1 MNHEY, CDR2 SMNVEV (reference sequence). CDR3 length: 13 residues. In DNA, the CDR3 is TGTGCCAGCATCGGGACAGGAAGGGCGTCGCAGTATTTT. Translation: CASIGTGRASQYF.

The chain's CDR3 is CASSVSLVTGNTGELFF. The CDR3, as DNA: TGTGCCAGCAGCGTATCCCTCGTGACAGGGAACACCGGGGAGCTGTTTTTT. V usage is TRBV9 and J usage is TRBJ2-2; D may be TRBD1 (6 bases). The CDR3 is 17 residues long. Germline-derived CDR1 and CDR2 are SGDLS and YYNGEE. Trimming took off 1 base at V and 1 base at J, with 14 bases between the two ends.

The rearrangement links TRBV28 to TRBJ1-2; 7 bases are a match to TRBD1. The V segment lost 5 bases and the J segment 7 bases; nucleotides outside the gene matches: 13. This CDR3 spans 15 amino acids. The germline V gene encodes CDR1 MDHEN and CDR2 SYDVKM. The DNA for the CDR3 is TGTGCCAGCAGTACGGGAGGGGGCGGTTTTTCTGGCTACACCTTC. Protein: CASSTGGGGFSGYTF.

The table lists this clone with a few counts. The chain is built from TRBV28 and TRBJ1-1; 9 bases line up with TRBD1. Per germline, CDR1 MDHEN and CDR2 SYDVKM. CDR3 length: 15 residues. Losses at the gene ends were 5 bases for V and 5 bases for J; bases not matched to a gene: 9. DNA for the CDR3: TGTGCCAGCAGTCCTTATGGACAGGGGTGGACTGAAGCTTTCTTT. This translates into CASSPYGQGWTEAFF.

This chain connects TRBV7-8 to TRBJ1-1, with 7 bases lining up with TRBD1. The CDR3 consists of 16 residues. Germline V gives CDR1 SGHVS, CDR2 FQNEAQ. The junction had 19 bases not matched to a gene; V was cut back by 5 bases and J by 10 bases. CDR3 protein: CASSLPTKEGGKAAFF. The CDR3 region has the DNA TGTGCCAGCAGCCTACCGACGAAGGAAGGGGGCAAGGCAGCTTTCTTT.

A word on this clone: One end of the junction is discordant with germline, which a read error may explain. The rearrangement links TRBV29-1 to TRBJ1-2, with 10 bases identical to TRBD1. The CDR3 covers 12 residues. Germline V gene sequence: CDR1 SQVTM, CDR2 ANQGSEA. CDR3 residues: CSVVGQGDLFSF. CDR3 coding DNA: TGCAGCGTTGTAGGACAGGGGGATTTATTCAGCTTC.

This clone occurred a few times. V gene TRBV7-6 combines with J gene TRBJ2-1, with 7 bases aligning to TRBD1. This CDR3 has 15 residues. With V trimmed by 5 bases and J by 8 bases, 12 bases remained unmatched. Germline V gene data show CDR1 as SGHVS and CDR2 as FNYEAQ. The CDR3 loop is CASSTRTTGFYEQFF. As DNA, the CDR3 is TGTGCCAGCAGCACTCGAACGACAGGGTTTTATGAGCAGTTCTTC.

This rearrangement joins TRBV6-6 to TRBJ2-1; 8 bases fit TRBD2. Per the germline V gene, CDR1 is MNHNY and CDR2 is SVGAGI (reference sequence). The CDR3 runs 16 residues. The V gene end was trimmed by 2 bases and the J gene end by 1 base; junction bases not matched to a gene: 4. The DNA for the CDR3 is TGTGCCAGCAGTTACGAAGCGGGGGATTCCTACAATGAGCAGTTCTTC. This encodes CASSYEAGDSYNEQFF.

This clone was picked up a small number of times. The gene calls are TRBV28 and TRBJ2-5; D is perhaps TRBD1 (5 bases). The germline V and J ends were trimmed by 6 bases and 1 base, with 18 bases remaining between them. The CDR3 extends over 16 amino acids. Germline values: CDR1 MDHEN, CDR2 SYDVKM. In nucleotides, the CDR3 is TGTGCCAGCAGCAACCTAGGGGCATTACCCCAAGAGACCCAGTACTTC. It specifies CASSNLGALPQETQYF.

This clone was counted a few times. One end of the junction is discordant with germline, which a read error may explain. The chain is built from TRBV7-9 and TRBJ2-6; weak D call: TRBD2 (6 bases). CDR1 and CDR2 from the germline V gene are SEHNR and FQNEAQ (reference sequence). The CDR3 is 18 amino acids. The CDR3 region is CSSSLAEGIRIGANVLTF. The CDR3 DNA is TGTTCCAGCAGCTTAGCGGAGGGAATTCGAATTGGGGCCAACGTCCTGACTTTC.

This clone was counted once. A junction end diverges from the germline sequence, so it may reflect a read error. The chain couples TRBV29-1 to TRBJ2-5, with 9 positions matching TRBD2. CDR3 length equals 14 residues. Germline V lookup: CDR1 SQVTM, CDR2 ANQGSEA. The CDR3 bases are TGCAGCGTTGTGGCTAGCGGGGCTCAAGGGACCCAGTACTTC. It yields the protein CSVVASGAQGTQYF.

The genes are TRBV30 and TRBJ1-2; the D gene is possibly TRBD1 (5 bases). The V end was cut by 3 bases, the J end by 1 base, with 6 bases between. The CDR3 spans 12 residues. The germline V gene has CDR1 GTSNPN and CDR2 SVGIG (reference sequence). CDR3 protein: CAWSRVNYGYTF. The CDR3 DNA sequence: TGTGCCTGGAGCAGGGTTAACTATGGCTACACCTTC.